These 30 T cell receptor beta chains share one sample of origin, sequenced in a study of OX40 agonist ivuxolimab in advanced cancers. The method was immunoSEQ multiplex PCR; TCRdb's version includes in-frame clones alone and lacks a portion of them. The table lists approximately 76,000 clones, roughly 90% of them singletons. The material sequenced was CD4+ or CD8+ T cells sorted from blood, taken in a trial of the OX40 agonist ivuxolimab. The receptors stem from an adult with an advanced solid tumor such as melanoma, head and neck, liver or kidney cancer.

V gene TRBV15 combines with J gene TRBJ1-6; D is unresolved. Germline CDR1 reads LNHNV; CDR2 reads YYDKDF (reference sequence). Deletions cut 1 base from V and 1 base from J, with 11 bases between. This CDR3 comprises 17 residues. The CDR3 protein is CATSRGQGGSYNSPLHF. CDR3 sequence (DNA): TGTGCCACCAGCAGAGGACAAGGAGGTTCCTATAATTCACCCCTCCACTTT.

The rearrangement joins TRBV18 to TRBJ2-2; possibly TRBD2 for D (5 bases). The CDR3 contains 17 residues. Trimming took 3 bases from V and 4 from J, leaving 18 bases between them. Looked up from germline, CDR1 is KGHSH and CDR2 is LQKENI. CDR3 loop: CASSPPGLGRVTGELFF. CDR3 DNA sequence: TGTGCCAGCTCACCCCCAGGATTAGGGAGAGTCACCGGGGAGCTGTTTTTT.

This chain links TRBV10-3 with TRBJ1-2, with TRBD1 as a possible D gene (5 bases). The CDR3 length is 14 residues. Trimming shortened V by 0 bases and J by 4 bases, and 9 bases separated the two germline ends. Germline CDR1 and CDR2: ENHRY and SYGVKD. CDR3 coding DNA: TGTGCCATCAGTGAGTCGGGGGGTCCCTATGGCTACACCTTC. It yields the protein CAISESGGPYGYTF.

This chain uses TRBV2 with TRBJ2-5; possible D gene TRBD1, 5 bases. CDR1 SNHLY and CDR2 FYNNEI come from the germline V gene. The V end was cut by 4 bases, the J end by 6 bases, with 12 bases between. The CDR3 sequence is 13 residues long. CDR3 in amino acids: CASSVGDSKTQYF. The CDR3, as DNA: TGTGCCAGCAGTGTAGGGGATAGCAAGACCCAGTACTTC.

The chain recombines TRBV30 with TRBJ1-6, with no clear D. Germline loops: CDR1 GTSNPN, CDR2 SVGIG (reference sequence). V lost 3 bases and J 7 bases, leaving 10 bases between the germline ends. The CDR3 runs to 13 residues. CDR3 coding DNA: TGTGCCTGGAGCGTCGCAGGAAATTCACCCCTCCACTTT. Protein sequence: CAWSVAGNSPLHF. The entire variable domain, with the rest obtained from reference TRBV30 and TRBJ1-6, is as follows: SQTIHQWPATLVQPVGSPLSLECTVEGTSNPNLYWYRQAAGRGLQLLFYSVGIGQISSEVPQNLSASRPQDRQFILSSKKLLLSDSGFYLCAWSVAGNSPLHFGNGTRLTVT.

This sequence joins TRBV5-6 and TRBJ2-7, with TRBD1 matching over 8 bases. The CDR3 length is 15 residues. Germline V gene data show CDR1 as SGHDT and CDR2 as YYEEEE. J gave up 2 bases and V 4 bases, and 8 bases lay outside the gene matches. The CDR3 region is CASSVRDRLTYEQYF. DNA of the CDR3: TGTGCCAGCAGCGTCCGGGACAGGCTGACCTACGAGCAGTACTTC.

The V gene is TRBV5-1, the J gene TRBJ2-2; possibly TRBD1 for D (5 bases). This CDR3 is built from 15 residues. V gave up 2 bases and J gave up 4 bases, with 12 bases separating them. Per the germline V gene, CDR1 is SGHRS and CDR2 is YFSETQ. CDR3 DNA sequence: TGCGCCAGCAGCTTAACAGGTTGGGCCACCGGGGAGCTGTTTTTT. It translates to CASSLTGWATGELFF.

The chain has TRBV6-4 and TRBJ1-1, with unresolved D. The CDR3 length is 13 residues. Between the trimmed V and J ends, which lost 4 bases and 0 bases, there was a span of 6 bases. The germline V gene has CDR1 MRHNA and CDR2 SNTAGT. CDR3 sequence reads: CASSAGVNTEAFF. The CDR3 DNA reads as TGTGCCAGCAGTGCCGGGGTGAACACTGAAGCTTTCTTT.

V is TRBV11-1 and J is TRBJ2-3, with TRBD1 identical over 9 bases. Looked up from germline, CDR1 is SGHAT and CDR2 is FQDESV (reference sequence). This CDR3 region has 17 residues. J was trimmed by 3 bases and V by 5 bases; bases with no gene match: 12. CDR3: CASSRTSGQGLTDTQYF. CDR3 nucleotides: TGTGCCAGCAGCCGTACGTCGGGACAGGGCCTTACAGATACGCAGTATTTT.

The V and J genes are TRBV30 and TRBJ1-4; TRBD1 might be the D (6 bases). The CDR3 covers 16 residues. V was clipped by 3 bases and J by 4 bases, with 18 bases between them. The germline V gene encodes CDR1 GTSNPN and CDR2 SVGIG (reference sequence). The CDR3 DNA is TGTGCCTGGAGCCACGACTTAGGGGGAGATAATGAAAAACTGTTTTTT. It yields the protein CAWSHDLGGDNEKLFF. Based on the CDR3 plus reference TRBV30 and TRBJ1-4, the full variable domain is SQTIHQWPATLVQPVGSPLSLECTVEGTSNPNLYWYRQAAGRGLQLLFYSVGIGQISSEVPQNLSASRPQDRQFILSSKKLLLSDSGFYLCAWSHDLGGDNEKLFFGSGTQLSVL.

This clone came up once. This chain connects TRBV20-1 to TRBJ2-3; possibly TRBD2 for D (6 bases). Germline assignment: CDR1 DFQATT and CDR2 SNEGSKA (reference sequence). V was trimmed by 3 bases and J by 5 bases, leaving 6 bases between them. There are 11 residues in the CDR3. The CDR3 DNA sequence: TGCAGTGCTAGGCGGGGAGATACGCAGTATTTT. Translating it yields CSARRGDTQYF.

This chain uses TRBV4-2 with TRBJ2-1, with 12 positions matching TRBD2. The CDR3 contains 17 residues. Germline CDR1 reads LGHNA; CDR2 reads YNFKEQ. The ends lost 0 bases at V and 6 bases at J; junction bases unmatched: 6. CDR3 DNA: TGTGCCAGCAGCCAAGATCTAGCGGGAGGGCCGAGCAATGAGCAGTTCTTC. Residues: CASSQDLAGGPSNEQFF.

Details on this clone: An end of the junction differs from the germline gene, which may be a read error. This chain uses TRBV20-1 with TRBJ1-4; D uncertain. The CDR3 totals 11 residues. The germline V gene encodes CDR1 DFQATT and CDR2 SNEGSKA (reference sequence). The CDR3 loop reads CSASHNGKLFF. CDR3 DNA: TGCAGTGCTAGCCATAATGGAAAACTGTTTTTT.

This chain connects TRBV21-1 to TRBJ1-2; TRBD1 was called by the table and not checked on the DNA. TRBV21-1 is flagged as a pseudogene. The CDR3 extends over 17 amino acids. The CDR3, as DNA: TGTGCCAGCAGCCCCGCGGGGGACAGGGGTTATTTTATGGGCTACACCTTC. Translated, it gives CASSPAGDRGYFMGYTF.

The chain carries TRBV2 and TRBJ1-5; TRBD1 aligns across 9 bases. Germline values: CDR1 SNHLY, CDR2 FYNNEI. V trimming: 5 bases; J trimming: 5 bases; junction bases outside the gene matches: 1. CDR3 length: 13 amino acids. The CDR3 nucleotides are TGTGCCAGCAGTCGGACAGGGGATCAGCCCCAGCATTTT. Translation gives CASSRTGDQPQHF.

This rearrangement joins TRBV11-3 to TRBJ2-1; 12 bases match TRBD2. The germline CDR1 and CDR2 sequences are SGHNT and YENEEA. The CDR3 contains 16 residues. Trimming removed 4 bases from V and 7 bases from J; junction bases left unmatched: 8. The CDR3 DNA follows: TGTGCCAGCAGCTCCGAGGGACTAGCGGGCTATAATGAGCAGTTCTTC. It codes for CASSSEGLAGYNEQFF.

V gene TRBV19 combines with J gene TRBJ2-7; 14 bases align to TRBD2. The CDR3 has 16 residues. The germline V gene encodes CDR1 LNHDA and CDR2 SQIVND (reference sequence). V shed 4 bases, J shed 3 bases, and the junction held 5 bases outside the gene matches. CDR3 residues: CASSKSGTSGSYEQYF. Written as DNA, the CDR3 is TGTGCCAGTAGTAAATCCGGGACTAGCGGGAGCTACGAGCAGTACTTC.

The chain uses TRBV10-3 and TRBJ1-2; D is unresolved. The length of the CDR3 is 12 residues. Germline-derived CDR1 and CDR2 are ENHRY and SYGVKD. Trimming removed 6 bases from V and 7 bases from J, with 12 bases in between. This chain's CDR3 is CAIRATEGGYTF. The CDR3 bases are TGTGCCATCAGAGCCACGGAAGGTGGCTACACCTTC.

The chain employs TRBV2 and TRBJ1-1; D is possibly TRBD1 (6 bases). Germline loops: CDR1 SNHLY, CDR2 FYNNEI. V lost 6 bases, J lost 8 bases, and 19 bases lay in between. This CDR3 has 14 amino acids. CDR3: CASSRSTGSPEAFF. CDR3 in DNA: TGTGCCAGCAGCCGGTCGACAGGATCCCCAGAAGCTTTCTTT. Full variable domain (outside the CDR3, taken from reference TRBV2 and TRBJ1-1): EPEVTQTPSHQVTQMGQEVILRCVPISNHLYFYWYRQILGQKVEFLVSFYNNEISEKSEIFDDQFSVERPDGSNFTLKIRSTKLEDSAMYFCASSRSTGSPEAFFGQGTRLTVV.

The CDR3 sequence: CASSVGHPQGDTQYF. CDR3 sequence (DNA): TGTGCCAGCAGCGTAGGCCACCCCCAGGGAGATACGCAGTATTTT. The genes are TRBV9 and TRBJ2-3, with D tentatively TRBD1 (5 bases). V dropped 0 bases and J dropped 5 bases, with 13 bases sitting between them. The germline V gene has CDR1 SGDLS and CDR2 YYNGEE. The CDR3 sequence is 15 residues long.

A single count supports this clone. The chain links TRBV6-5 to TRBJ2-3, with 7 bases that match TRBD2. Per the germline V gene, CDR1 is MNHEY and CDR2 is SVGAGI. V was pared by 9 bases and J by 8 bases, with 5 bases of the junction left unmatched. The CDR3 runs 11 residues. CDR3 residues: CASREVGTQYF. In DNA form, the CDR3 reads TGTGCCAGTCGGGAGGTGGGTACGCAGTATTTT.

V is TRBV11-2 and J is TRBJ2-7; no firm D call. V lost 4 bases to trimming and J lost 3 bases, with 19 bases between them. Germline assignment: CDR1 SGHAT and CDR2 FQNNGV. The CDR3 extends over 16 amino acids. The CDR3 DNA is TGTGCCAGCAGCTATGCAAGGGAAACGATCCTCTACGAGCAGTACTTC. Encoded protein: CASSYARETILYEQYF.

V gene TRBV28 combines with J gene TRBJ2-7; 7 bases are shared with TRBD1. Trimming took 6 bases from V and 2 from J; bases not matched to a gene: 7. This CDR3 spans 14 amino acids. Germline V gene lookup returns CDR1 MDHEN and CDR2 SYDVKM. The DNA for the CDR3 is TGTGCCAGCAGAACCGGGACAGTTGCCTACGAGCAGTACTTC. As protein: CASRTGTVAYEQYF.

This sequence joins TRBV7-9 and TRBJ2-7; D perhaps matches TRBD1 (5 bases). This CDR3 has 15 amino acids. Germline V gene lookup returns CDR1 SEHNR and CDR2 FQNEAQ (reference sequence). V lost 3 bases to trimming and J lost 3 bases, with 15 bases between them. CDR3 amino acids: CASSFLDSPGYEQYF. Here the CDR3 DNA reads TGTGCCAGCAGCTTCCTTGACAGTCCTGGCTACGAGCAGTACTTC.

This chain connects TRBV19 to TRBJ2-7, with D possibly called TRBD1 or TRBD2 (5 bases each). The V end lost 5 bases, the J end lost 9 bases, and 20 bases lay between the germline ends. CDR1 LNHDA and CDR2 SQIVND come from the germline V gene (reference sequence). This CDR3 is built from 14 residues. CDR3 loop: CASSPRGVASRQYF. The CDR3 DNA sequence: TGTGCCAGTAGTCCCCGGGGCGTCGCAAGCCGGCAGTACTTC.

The V call is TRBV5-1, the J call TRBJ1-4; D is possibly TRBD1 (6 bases). Per germline, CDR1 SGHRS and CDR2 YFSETQ. V gave up 0 bases and J gave up 4 bases, with 10 bases separating them. The CDR3 runs 15 residues. CDR3 in DNA: TGCGCCAGCAGCTTGGCAGGGGTCCGTAATGAAAAACTGTTTTTT. The encoded protein is CASSLAGVRNEKLFF.

The CDR3 here is CASSRDGTSYNEQFF. For the CDR3, the DNA is TGTGCCAGCAGCCGGGACGGAACTTCCTACAATGAGCAGTTCTTC. J is TRBJ2-1 and V is TRBV5-4; D possibly matches TRBD1 or TRBD2 (5 bases each). This CDR3 region has 15 residues. Per the germline V gene, CDR1 is SGHNT and CDR2 is YYREEE (reference sequence). Trimming took off 4 bases at V and 1 base at J, with 12 bases between the two ends.

This chain connects TRBV11-2 to TRBJ1-4; D is possibly TRBD1 (5 bases). The CDR3 is 12 residues long. CDR1 is SGHAT, CDR2 FQNNGV, per germline. Trimming pared 3 bases from V and 8 bases from J, leaving 7 bases between. The CDR3 reads CASSFGGEKLFF. For the CDR3, the DNA is TGTGCCAGCAGCTTTGGGGGGGAAAAACTGTTTTTT.

V gene TRBV6-5 combines with J gene TRBJ1-5; TRBD1 agrees at 7 bases. V trimming: 6 bases; J trimming: 7 bases; junction bases outside the gene matches: 6. Germline CDR1 is MNHEY and CDR2 is SVGAGI. The CDR3 spans 13 residues. This chain's CDR3 is CASSRQQGQPQHF. As DNA, the CDR3 is TGTGCCAGCAGCCGACAACAGGGGCAGCCCCAGCATTTT.

The rearrangement links TRBV2 to TRBJ2-2; D is unclear. Looked up from germline, CDR1 is SNHLY and CDR2 is FYNNEI. V was shortened by 6 bases and J by 3 bases, with 5 bases between the two germline ends. This CDR3 has 12 amino acids. The chain's CDR3 is CASRPYTGELFF. DNA of the CDR3: TGTGCCAGCAGGCCGTACACCGGGGAGCTGTTTTTT.